What follows is one T cell receptor beta chain and its context. Its antigen is unknown. Sequencing was performed with immunoSEQ multiplex PCR; in TCRdb, only in-frame clones are kept and a portion is missing. This sample has 15,000 or so clones, with roughly 84% found just once. The sample belongs to a study of PD-1 blockade in mismatch repair-deficient tumors. Overall study: Patients had approximately 13 mismatch repair-deficient cancer types, all previously treated and progressing. The study's findings and limits: Tumor-resident clones, often absent from pretreatment blood, expanded after pembrolizumab and then contracted.

This CDR3 has 15 residues. CDR1 and CDR2 (germline): SNHLY, FYNNEI. V lost 6 bases, J lost 4 bases, and 15 bases lay in between. Every patient had mismatch repair deficiency by PCR or immunohistochemistry. TCR sequencing covered a few patients who responded to pembrolizumab. The receptor's source is an adult with mismatch repair-deficient cancer. The chain recombines TRBV2 with TRBJ2-2; no clear D. The starting material was PBMCs, obtained roughly 23 weeks after starting pembrolizumab. The CDR3 region has the DNA TGTGCCAGCAGCCTGGCCCTAGGTGCCACCGGGGAGCTGTTTTTT. Protein product: CASSLALGATGELFF. Complete variable domain (other parts from reference TRBV2 and TRBJ2-2): EPEVTQTPSHQVTQMGQEVILRCVPISNHLYFYWYRQILGQKVEFLVSFYNNEISEKSEIFDDQFSVERPDGSNFTLKIRSTKLEDSAMYFCASSLALGATGELFFGEGSRLTVL.